Following are 11 T cell receptor beta chains from one sample sequenced in a study of blood T cell repertoires in COVID-19. Clones were sequenced by immunoSEQ multiplex PCR, and TCRdb holds only the in-frame ones, with some missing. The table lists over 200,000 clones, around nine tenths of them singletons. Sample: peripheral blood. These receptors all come from a woman in her sixties or seventies with acute or convalescent COVID-19.

CDR3 nucleotide sequence: TGTGCCAGCAGTCGTCAGGATCTCACAGATACGCAGTATTTT. Its protein product is CASSRQDLTDTQYF. The chain joins TRBV2 to TRBJ2-3, with D unclear. The CDR3 consists of 14 residues. From germline, CDR1 is SNHLY and CDR2 FYNNEI. Trimming left V 5 bases short and J 2 bases short, with 11 bases between. Complete variable domain (other parts from reference TRBV2 and TRBJ2-3): EPEVTQTPSHQVTQMGQEVILRCVPISNHLYFYWYRQILGQKVEFLVSFYNNEISEKSEIFDDQFSVERPDGSNFTLKIRSTKLEDSAMYFCASSRQDLTDTQYFGPGTRLTVL.

The chain employs TRBV2 and TRBJ2-1; 10 bases are shared with TRBD2. Germline V gene lookup returns CDR1 SNHLY and CDR2 FYNNEI. CDR3 length: 18 residues. V lost 8 bases and J lost 5; bases outside the gene matches: 18. As DNA, the CDR3 is TGTGCCAGCTGGGCGATGCTGATAGGACTAGCGGTAGACAATGAGCAGTTCTTC. Its protein is CASWAMLIGLAVDNEQFF. The full variable domain, its missing parts supplied by reference TRBV2 and TRBJ2-1, is EPEVTQTPSHQVTQMGQEVILRCVPISNHLYFYWYRQILGQKVEFLVSFYNNEISEKSEIFDDQFSVERPDGSNFTLKIRSTKLEDSAMYFCASWAMLIGLAVDNEQFFGPGTRLTVL.

The chain joins TRBV7-3 to TRBJ2-5; possibly TRBD1 for D (6 bases). This CDR3 comprises 13 residues. With 5 bases removed from V and 5 bases from J, the gap between germline ends came to 12 bases. Germline values: CDR1 SGHTA, CDR2 FQGTGA. For the CDR3, the DNA is TGTGCCAGCAGCCAGGGGTGGGGTGAGACCCAGTACTTC. Encoded protein: CASSQGWGETQYF.

V is TRBV4-3 and J is TRBJ2-1; 9 bases agree with TRBD2. Germline-derived CDR1 and CDR2 are LGHNA and YSLEER. J gave up 0 bases and V 0 bases, and 3 bases lay outside the gene matches. CDR3 length equals 17 residues. The chain's CDR3 is CASSQDAGGSSYNEQFF. The CDR3 nucleotides read TGCGCCAGCAGCCAAGATGCGGGAGGGAGCTCCTACAATGAGCAGTTCTTC.

The chain combines TRBV14 with TRBJ1-2; TRBD1 matches at 8 bases. Germline values: CDR1 SGHDN, CDR2 FVKESK. J lost 1 base, V lost 6 bases, and 10 bases had no gene match. The CDR3 covers 16 residues. This chain's CDR3 is CASSLLGQGGNYGYTF. The CDR3 bases are TGTGCCAGCAGTCTCCTCGGACAGGGAGGTAACTATGGCTACACCTTC. Using reference TRBV14 and TRBJ1-2 for the parts outside the CDR3, the full variable domain is EAGVTQFPSHSVIEKGQTVTLRCDPISGHDNLYWYRRVMGKEIKFLLHFVKESKQDESGMPNNRFLAERTGGTYSTLKVQPAELEDSGVYFCASSLLGQGGNYGYTFGSGTRLTVV.

This chain joins TRBV5-8 and TRBJ2-3; 12 bases map to TRBD2. CDR1 and CDR2 (germline): SGHTS, YDEGEE. The junction had 14 bases not matched to a gene; V was cut back by 2 bases and J by 4 bases. This CDR3 region has 19 residues. The CDR3 is CASSFPFERLAGVADTQYF. As DNA, the CDR3 is TGTGCCAGCAGCTTTCCCTTCGAGCGACTAGCGGGAGTGGCAGATACGCAGTATTTT.

The chain carries TRBV19 and TRBJ2-2, with a weak D call TRBD1 (7 bases). Germline CDR1 LNHDA, CDR2 SQIVND (reference sequence). The CDR3 has 14 residues. Trimming removed 5 bases at V and 5 bases at J, with 12 bases between. CDR3 amino acids: CASSSAGGTGELFF. The CDR3 region has the DNA TGTGCCAGTAGTTCGGCAGGGGGGACCGGGGAGCTGTTTTTT.

This rearrangement joins TRBV21-1 to TRBJ1-5; the table gives TRBD1 as D, unverified against the DNA. TRBV21-1 constitutes a pseudogene. The CDR3 is 17 amino acids. The CDR3 here is CASSMTGTGAIIQPQHF. The CDR3 DNA is TGTGCCAGCAGCATGACCGGGACAGGGGCAATCATTCAGCCCCAGCATTTT.

The V and J genes are TRBV5-6 and TRBJ1-2; no firm D call. Trimming took 2 bases from V and 7 from J, leaving 24 bases between them. CDR1 is SGHDT and CDR2 is YYEEEE in the germline V gene. The CDR3 runs to 17 residues. The CDR3, as DNA: TGTGCCAGCAGCTTAGGTGTGGCAGCCCGATCCGGAGTTGGCTACACCTTC. Residues: CASSLGVAARSGVGYTF.

This sequence joins TRBV6-2 or TRBV6-3 and TRBJ2-5, with 10 bases that match TRBD2. Germline values: CDR1 MNHEY, CDR2 SVGEGT. CDR3 length: 15 amino acids. V lost 5 bases to trimming and J lost 5 bases; unmatched junction nucleotides: 8. CDR3 sequence (DNA): TGTGCCAGCAGTCGCCTAGCGGGAGTTTGGGAGACCCAGTACTTC. Translated, it gives CASSRLAGVWETQYF.

The chain links TRBV13 to TRBJ1-3, with 7 positions matching TRBD1. V trimming: 6 bases; J trimming: 4 bases; junction bases outside the gene matches: 6. CDR3 length: 14 amino acids. CDR1 PRHDT and CDR2 FYEKMQ come from the germline V gene (reference sequence). CDR3 loop: CASRDRRGGNTIYF. CDR3 nucleotides: TGTGCCAGCAGGGACAGGCGGGGAGGAAACACCATATATTTT. The full variable domain, with the rest looked up from reference TRBV13 and TRBJ1-3, is AAGVIQSPRHLIKEKRETATLKCYPIPRHDTVYWYQQGPGQDPQFLISFYEKMQSDKGSIPDRFSAQQFSDYHSELNMSSLELGDSALYFCASRDRRGGNTIYFGEGSWLTVV.